This TCR beta chain appears in the sequencing data of a study of blood T cell repertoires in COVID-19 (dated by TCRdb to 2019 to 2021). Broadly, across the study: The collaborator samples originated in the United States, Italy and Spain and spanned the acute and convalescent phases of COVID-19. The prospective study material was composed of cDNA or gDNA derived from T cells, B-cell-depleted T cells, or PBMCs. The dataset comprised deeply sampled blood TCRbeta repertoires from subjects exposed to, actively infected with, or recovered from COVID-19. The repertoires were made available in a free public database intended to serve as a resource for research on the immune response to SARS-CoV-2. Samples came from the ongoing ImmuneRACE study (first 160 participants) plus 1,254 subjects from 6 global collaborators. A de-identified subject ID, COVID-19 status, age in years and sex were almost always included in the sample metadata. Where HLA class I and class II types were available, the types were taken from metadata supplied by the sample provider, not from assay-based typing.

V was cut back by 3 bases and J by 5 bases, leaving a gap of 14 bases between them. CDR1 and CDR2 (MDHEN, SYDVKM) derive from the germline V gene. The cysteine opens and the phenylalanine closes a CDR3 of 15 amino acids. The entry retains the CDR3 DNA only, 45 bases that are in frame from base 1. Results and caveats for the whole study, not just this receptor: Clinical and demographic metadata were provided uncurated, with the amount varying by source and participant.

In the prospective study, participants were roughly 18 to 100 years old, resided in 24 geographic areas of the United States, and were enrolled through a virtual design. In the prospective study, participants were assigned to cohorts based on the clinical history participants reported in a screening survey and a study questionnaire. Recovered participants in ImmuneRACE Cohort 3 were defined by two consecutive negative NP/OP PCR tests, clearance by a healthcare professional, or resolution of symptoms. Mobile phlebotomists in the prospective study collected whole blood, serum and a nasopharyngeal or oropharyngeal swab from every participant. Participants in the prospective study had the option to provide additional blood draws and questionnaires over a roughly two-month period. Before DNA extraction, blood samples from the prospective study were shipped at room temperature or frozen. TCRbeta CDR3 regions were amplified from genomic DNA using the immunoSEQ Assay, a bias-controlled multiplex PCR. The paper's data handling went like this. Within the assay, amplification of reference gene primers was used to estimate how many nucleated cells each sample contained. To quantify the absolute abundance of each unique TCRbeta CDR3 rearrangement, sequence reads were collapsed and filtered. For each sample, productive Simpson clonality was calculated as the square root of Simpson's diversity index across productive rearrangements. TCRdb limited this immuneACCESS table to in-frame rearrangements with V and J called. A share of clones is missing; checked studies link under half to unresolved V genes, and the rest is unexplained. The V and J calls and the clone size are those of that table, but D and trimming were determined from the DNA. Present in this sample are around 200,000 clones, around 84% of which were seen just once. 2.5% to 3.5% of the sample belongs to the ten largest clones.

Comment on this clone: Its antigen has not been determined. Base quality data are lacking; no much larger clone is found one base away.

The sequenced sample was PBMCs or T cells enriched from blood (not recorded which). This TCR was sampled from a woman aged 25 to 39 who had recovered from COVID-19. The sequence is built from TRBV28 and TRBJ1-5; the D gene is perhaps TRBD1, on 6 matching bases. The nucleotide sequence reads as follows: TGTGCCAGCAGTTTTTCATCCCCAGGGGATCAGCCCCAGCATTTT. This sequence encodes CASSFSSPGDQPQHF.